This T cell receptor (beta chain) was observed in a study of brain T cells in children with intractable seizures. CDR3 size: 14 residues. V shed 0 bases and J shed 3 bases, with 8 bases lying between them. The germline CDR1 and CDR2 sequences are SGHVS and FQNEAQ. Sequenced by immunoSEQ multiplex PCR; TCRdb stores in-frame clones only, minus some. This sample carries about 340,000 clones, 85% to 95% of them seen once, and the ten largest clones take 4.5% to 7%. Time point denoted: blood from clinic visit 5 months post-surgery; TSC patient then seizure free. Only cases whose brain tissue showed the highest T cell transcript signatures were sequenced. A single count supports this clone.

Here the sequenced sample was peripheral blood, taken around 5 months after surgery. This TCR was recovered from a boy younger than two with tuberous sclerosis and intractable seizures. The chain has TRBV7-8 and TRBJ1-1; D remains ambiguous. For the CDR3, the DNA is TGTGCCAGCAGCTTAGCCGCCCTGGACACTGAAGCTTTCTTT. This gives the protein CASSLAALDTEAFF.